These T cell receptor beta chains were read from a single sample in a study of blood T cell repertoires in COVID-19. Sequencing used immunoSEQ multiplex PCR; TCRdb keeps in-frame clones, though not all of them. The data hold under 350,000 clones, with over 75% observed a single time. The sequenced sample consisted of peripheral blood. The receptors were sampled from a human donor in a cohort sampled during active COVID-19. The CDR3 runs from the conserved cysteine through the conserved F or W. D genes are given only for firm matches. Expanded clones are given a class, and other clones once, few, many or no size at all.

clone_size,v_call,j_call,d_call,cdr3_aa,cdr3_nt
NA,TRBV9,TRBJ2-3,NA,CASSVVPSTGTDTQYF,TGTGCCAGCAGCGTAGTCCCCTCAACGGGTACAGATACGCAGTATTTT
NA,TRBV3-1/TRBV3-2,TRBJ1-2,NA,CASSRSVDYGYTF,TGTGCCAGCAGCCGGAGTGTGGACTATGGCTACACCTTC
NA,TRBV3-1/TRBV3-2,TRBJ2-7,TRBD2,CASSQLAGAPYEQYF,TGTGCCAGCAGCCAACTAGCGGGGGCCCCCTACGAGCAGTACTTC
once,TRBV9,TRBJ2-2,NA,CASSVGRGSESGELFF,TGTGCCAGCAGCGTAGGAAGGGGCTCGGAGTCCGGGGAGCTGTTTTTT
NA,TRBV27,TRBJ1-1,NA,CASSLEVNTEAFF,TGTGCCAGCAGTTTAGAGGTGAACACTGAAGCTTTCTTT
NA,TRBV5-4,TRBJ1-5,NA,CASSPGPPGNQPQHF,TGTGCCAGCAGCCCTGGCCCGCCGGGGAATCAGCCCCAGCATTTT
NA,TRBV20-1,TRBJ1-6,TRBD1,CSASPGTGDSPLHF,TGCAGTGCTAGTCCCGGGACAGGGGATTCACCCCTCCACTTT
NA,TRBV7-2,TRBJ2-1,NA,CASSLGRFRGNEQFF,TGTGCCAGCAGCTTAGGACGCTTTAGGGGCAATGAGCAGTTCTTC
NA,TRBV6-2/TRBV6-3,TRBJ1-2,NA,CASSTAGYGYTF,TGTGCCAGCAGCACAGCAGGCTATGGCTACACCTTC
NA,TRBV6-2/TRBV6-3,TRBJ1-5,NA,CASSYTGLNNQPQHF,TGTGCCAGCAGTTACACAGGGCTGAATAATCAGCCCCAGCATTTT
NA,TRBV10-2,TRBJ1-5,NA,CASSFQGNQPQHF,TGCGCCAGCAGTTTCCAGGGAAATCAGCCCCAGCATTTT
NA,TRBV6-5,TRBJ1-2,NA,CASGSETLALDGYTF,TGTGCCAGCGGGTCTGAAACCTTGGCTCTAGATGGCTACACCTTC
once,TRBV9,TRBJ2-3,NA,CASRGSEGTDTQYF,TGTGCCAGCAGGGGGAGTGAAGGCACAGATACGCAGTATTTT
NA,TRBV28,TRBJ2-1,NA,CASPRMGGTSSYNEQFF,TGTGCCAGCCCCAGGATGGGCGGGACCAGCTCCTACAATGAGCAGTTCTTC
once,TRBV6-5,TRBJ1-5,NA,CASTTGDRGNQPQHF,TGTGCCAGCACCACGGGGGATCGGGGCAATCAGCCCCAGCATTTT
NA,TRBV5-4,TRBJ2-2,NA,CASSLQGLDTGELFF,TGTGCCAGCAGTCTTCAGGGTCTGGATACCGGGGAGCTGTTTTTT
NA,TRBV18,TRBJ2-2,TRBD1,CASSSTGRPNTGELFF,TGTGCCAGCTCATCGACAGGGAGACCGAACACCGGGGAGCTGTTTTTT
NA,TRBV11-2,TRBJ2-7,TRBD1,CASSVGQGYEQYF,TGTGCCAGCAGCGTGGGACAGGGGTACGAGCAGTACTTC
NA,TRBV9,TRBJ2-2,NA,CASSSRVYTGELFF,TGTGCCAGCAGCTCTAGAGTCTACACCGGGGAGCTGTTTTTT
NA,TRBV2,TRBJ2-3,TRBD2,CACQTSGSTDTQYF,TGTGCCTGCCAGACTAGCGGCAGCACAGATACGCAGTATTTT
NA,TRBV18,TRBJ1-4,TRBD1,CASSPAAGTGEKLFF,TGTGCCAGCTCACCGGCTGCTGGGACAGGTGAAAAACTGTTTTTT
NA,TRBV2,TRBJ2-7,TRBD1,CASSDLFSRQGNEQYF,TGTGCCAGCAGTGATTTGTTTTCTCGACAGGGTAACGAGCAGTACTTC
once,TRBV5-4,TRBJ2-7,TRBD2,CASSLGVAGTSGREQYF,TGTGCCAGCAGCTTGGGTGTGGCCGGGACTAGCGGGCGGGAGCAGTACTTC
NA,TRBV6-5,TRBJ1-2,NA,CASRPLHTGTYGYTF,TGTGCCAGCAGACCCCTCCATACAGGGACCTATGGCTACACCTTC
NA,TRBV28,TRBJ1-6,NA,CASSFGRGNNSPLHF,TGTGCCAGCAGTTTCGGAAGAGGGAATAATTCACCCCTCCACTTT
NA,TRBV2,TRBJ1-4,TRBD1,CASSDRGRSEKLFF,TGTGCCAGCAGTGACAGGGGGCGAAGTGAAAAACTGTTTTTT
few,TRBV10-2,TRBJ2-7,NA,CASSEGGYEQYF,TGCGCCAGCAGTGAGGGAGGATACGAGCAGTACTTC
NA,TRBV19,TRBJ2-7,NA,CASAYESRSYEQYF,TGTGCCAGTGCGTATGAGTCCCGTTCCTACGAGCAGTACTTC
NA,TRBV28,TRBJ1-4,NA,CASTPIGGAFNQEKLFF,TGTGCCAGCACCCCGATTGGGGGGGCGTTTAATCAGGAAAAACTGTTTTTT
NA,TRBV6-5,TRBJ2-7,NA,CASWPGRTLEQYF,TGTGCCAGCTGGCCAGGGAGGACTCTGGAGCAGTACTTC
NA,TRBV6-5,TRBJ2-3,NA,CASSYSATGDTQYF,TGTGCCAGCAGTTACTCCGCTACAGGTGATACGCAGTATTTT
NA,TRBV28,TRBJ2-7,TRBD1,CASSLPDRVYEQYF,TGTGCCAGCAGTTTACCGGACAGGGTCTACGAGCAGTACTTC
NA,TRBV2,TRBJ2-1,NA,CASSPGSYNEQFF,TGTGCCAGCAGTCCAGGTTCCTACAATGAGCAGTTCTTC
NA,TRBV27,TRBJ2-7,NA,CASSLSIPSGYEQYF,TGTGCCAGCAGTTTATCGATCCCGTCGGGCTACGAGCAGTACTTC
NA,TRBV5-1,TRBJ2-1,NA,CASSLGAGVNEQFF,TGCGCCAGCAGCTTGGGGGCCGGGGTCAATGAGCAGTTCTTC
NA,TRBV19,TRBJ1-6,NA,CASSPRTVSSYNSPLHF,TGTGCCAGTAGTCCAAGGACAGTGAGCTCCTATAATTCACCCCTCCACTTT
NA,TRBV25-1,TRBJ2-3,TRBD2,CASSHASGYTDTQYF,TGTGCCAGCTCCCACGCTAGCGGTTACACAGATACGCAGTATTTT
NA,TRBV2,TRBJ1-1,NA,CASSELWNTEAFF,TGTGCCAGCAGTGAACTATGGAACACTGAAGCTTTCTTT
few,TRBV1,TRBJ2-7,NA,CTSSQVRQGIEEPYEQYF,TGCACCAGCAGCCAAGTTAGACAGGGAATTGAAGAACCCTACGAGCAGTACTTC
NA,TRBV2,TRBJ2-1,TRBD1,CASRVGSTGGHEQFF,TGTGCCAGCAGGGTGGGTAGCACAGGGGGCCATGAGCAGTTCTTC
NA,TRBV6-5,TRBJ2-3,TRBD2,CASSWGGRTDTQYF,TGTGCCAGCAGTTGGGGCGGGAGAACAGATACGCAGTATTTT
NA,TRBV18,TRBJ2-7,NA,CASSPGQGNYEQYF,TGTGCCAGCTCACCAGGGCAGGGGAACTACGAGCAGTACTTC
NA,TRBV30,TRBJ2-7,NA,CAWSTRRTYVEQYF,TGTGCCTGGAGTACCAGACGGACTTATGTCGAGCAGTACTTC
NA,TRBV5-4,TRBJ1-1,TRBD1,CASSSRGRRGTEAFF,TGTGCCAGCAGCTCCAGGGGGCGACGAGGTACTGAAGCTTTCTTT
NA,TRBV29-1,TRBJ1-1,NA,CSVTVTTEAFF,TGCAGCGTTACGGTAACCACTGAAGCTTTCTTT
once,TRBV7-2,TRBJ2-1,TRBD1,CASSSQGRTYNEQFF,TGTGCCAGCAGCTCACAGGGGAGAACCTACAATGAGCAGTTCTTC
NA,TRBV7-9,TRBJ2-2,NA,CASSLSGINTGELFF,TGTGCCAGCAGCTTATCGGGAATAAACACCGGGGAGCTGTTTTTT
NA,TRBV19,TRBJ2-1,NA,CASSLSVASSYNEQFF,TGTGCCAGTAGTTTATCGGTAGCGAGCTCCTACAATGAGCAGTTCTTC
NA,TRBV27,TRBJ2-1,TRBD2,CASGEEAGAYNEQFF,TGTGCCAGCGGGGAGGAAGCGGGAGCCTACAATGAGCAGTTCTTC